This paragraph reports one T cell receptor (beta chain). The table came from immunoSEQ multiplex PCR; TCRdb's copy has only in-frame clones and leaves some out. The sample records roughly 84,000 clones, about 93% being singletons. This record comes from a study of T cell changes during pregnancy in multiple sclerosis. Trimming left V 2 bases short and J 8 bases short, with 9 bases between. Looked up from germline, CDR1 is SQVTM and CDR2 is ANQGSEA. This CDR3 spans 12 amino acids. This TCR was sampled from a female donor in good health, enrolled as a control in a pregnancy study. The chain carries TRBV29-1 and TRBJ1-4; TRBD1 might be the D (5 bases). The sequencing used peripheral blood, collected in the third trimester of pregnancy. The DNA for the CDR3 is TGCAGCGTTGAAATGGGGGGAGAAAAACTGTTTTTT. Translated: CSVEMGGEKLFF.